This T cell receptor beta chain is drawn from a study of type 1 regulatory T cells (dated by TCRdb to the early 2020s). General notes on the study: An in vitro protocol by which a Tr1-enriched, alloantigen-specific CD4 T cell product named T-allo10 was generated was characterized in the study. T-allo10 was being evaluated clinically in patients with hematological malignancies who were receiving allogeneic hematopoietic stem cell transplantation.

In the case of this clonotype: The antigen it recognizes is unknown. No much larger clone exists at a distance of one base, and base qualities are not known.

The run used an Illumina MiSeq. In TCRdb, the public reads were trimmed at Q25 with fastp and aligned with MiXCR, with productive beta chains retained. Each record represents a unique CDR3 protein, reported with the most common genes and DNA among its rows. Recorded for this sample are some 89,000 distinct CDR3 sequences; 25% to 40% of them occurred a single time. Roughly 2.2% of the sample is in the top ten clones. At the junction V is shortened by 3 bases and J by 4 bases; bases outside the gene matches: 11. The CDR3 has 17 amino acids, counting the end cysteine and phenylalanine. Only the CDR3 part of the read is kept: 51 bases, read in frame from the first base. CDR1 DFQATT and CDR2 SNEGSKA were looked up in the germline V gene (reference sequence).

The origin of this receptor is a human donor in good health. Material for sequencing was CD4+ T cells, either the whole sample or a sorted fraction (not recorded which). This chain is built from TRBV20-1 and TRBJ2-3, with 12 central nucleotides matching TRBD2. Here the CDR3 is given as CSASLPSGRAMADTQYF. The DNA sequence is as follows: TGCAGTGCTAGTCTCCCTAGCGGGAGGGCCATGGCAGATACGCAGTATTTT.